A single T cell receptor beta chain is shown here with its context. This specimen belongs to a study of control samples from healthy donors and cancer patients. Sequencing used immunoSEQ multiplex PCR; TCRdb keeps in-frame clones, though not all of them. The profile shows about 70,000 clones, roughly 84% of them singletons. The V gene end was trimmed by 6 bases and the J gene end by 4 bases; junction bases not matched to a gene: 4. Looked up from germline, CDR1 is SNHLY and CDR2 is FYNNEI. The CDR3 consists of 15 residues. What was sequenced was blood. This chain connects TRBV2 to TRBJ2-7, with 15 bases lining up with TRBD2. The TCR was taken from a man aged 45-65 years in good health. The CDR3 loop is CASRGTSGRIYEQYF. Here the CDR3 DNA reads TGTGCCAGCAGAGGGACTAGCGGGAGGATATACGAGCAGTACTTC.